These 27 T cell receptor beta chains were all obtained from the same sample, sequenced in a study of T-cell reconstitution after alpha-beta-depleted transplantation in children. Preparation of the TCRbeta library was carried out with unique molecular identifiers. TCRdb re-analysed the PCR reads in MiXCR, keeping a single row per CDR3 protein. The repertoire consists of about 260,000 distinct CDR3 sequences, with roughly 8% occurring once and the leading ten covering approximately 6%. Material: PBMCs, mostly from graft donor cells, obtained 180 days after TCRalphabeta/CD19-depleted stem cell transplant. The source is a male patient younger than 18 who had a stem cell transplant for acute lymphoblastic leukemia, so the T cells may come from the graft donor.

This clonotype was seen ten or more times. This sequence joins TRBV27 and TRBJ2-1, with a weak D call TRBD2 (7 bases). Germline CDR1 reads MNHEY; CDR2 reads SMNVEV (reference sequence). V was shortened by 4 bases and J by 5 bases, with 21 bases between the two germline ends. This CDR3 is built from 17 residues. This CDR3 reads CASSSLWGGRVDNEQFF. CDR3 DNA: TGTGCCAGCAGTTCCCTCTGGGGGGGGCGCGTGGACAATGAGCAGTTCTTC.

This clonotype was recorded at least ten times. The V and J genes are TRBV27 and TRBJ2-7; 9 nucleotides line up with TRBD1. The junction had 4 bases not matched to a gene; V was cut back by 7 bases and J by 0 bases. Germline values: CDR1 MNHEY, CDR2 SMNVEV (reference sequence). There are 14 residues in the CDR3. The CDR3 DNA reads TGTGCCAGCATGGGACAGGGAAGCTCCTACGAGCAGTACTTC. Translation: CASMGQGSSYEQYF.

The chain is built from TRBV24-1 and TRBJ1-1; 11 nucleotides align to TRBD1. Germline CDR1 reads KGHDR; CDR2 reads SFDVKD. The junction had 0 bases not matched to a gene; V was cut back by 7 bases and J by 6 bases. The CDR3 extends over 12 amino acids. For the CDR3, the DNA is TGTGCCACCAGGGGACAGGGGGCTGAAGCTTTCTTT. Amino acids: CATRGQGAEAFF.

This clonotype showed up many times. The rearrangement uses TRBV11-2 and TRBJ2-7, with 14 bases that match TRBD2. This CDR3 comprises 16 residues. Germline CDR1 and CDR2: SGHAT and FQNNGV. The V segment lost 4 bases and the J segment 4 bases; nucleotides outside the gene matches: 6. The DNA for the CDR3 is TGTGCCAGCAGCTATCTTGGGACTAGCGGGGGTTACGAGCAGTACTTC. Amino acid sequence: CASSYLGTSGGYEQYF.

In its sample, this clonotype was seen once. J is TRBJ2-3 and V is TRBV24-1; no reliable D call. This CDR3 contains 16 residues. Germline CDR1 KGHDR, CDR2 SFDVKD. CDR3 amino acids: CGASDSSRGTTDTQYF. The CDR3 DNA reads as TGTGGGGCCAGTGATTCGAGCCGTGGCACCACAGATACGCAGTATTTT.

In its sample, this clonotype was seen many times. The J gene is TRBJ2-2, the V gene TRBV9; D uncertain. CDR3 length equals 16 residues. Germline CDR1 and CDR2: SGDLS and YYNGEE. Trimming removed 0 bases from V and 2 bases from J, with 11 bases in between. CDR3 in amino acids: CASSVEQLLNTGELFF. CDR3 nucleotide sequence: TGTGCCAGCAGCGTAGAACAGCTCCTAAACACCGGGGAGCTGTTTTTT.

This clonotype was seen at least ten times. The chain employs TRBV20-1 and TRBJ2-7; 11 nucleotides align to TRBD2. The length of the CDR3 is 16 residues. The ends lost 2 bases at V and 3 bases at J; junction bases unmatched: 9. In germline, CDR1 is DFQATT, CDR2 SNEGSKA (reference sequence). DNA of the CDR3: TGCAGTGCTAGATTAGCGGCACTAGCGGGGGACTACGAGCAGTACTTC. Amino acids: CSARLAALAGDYEQYF.

This clonotype was detected many times. V usage is TRBV9 and J usage is TRBJ1-6; possibly TRBD1 for D (5 bases). Per the germline V gene, CDR1 is SGDLS and CDR2 is YYNGEE. V lost 6 bases, J lost 9 bases, and 16 bases lay in between. The CDR3 has 14 residues. This chain's CDR3 is CASNQIPGGSPLHF. CDR3 DNA: TGTGCCAGCAACCAAATCCCGGGGGGTTCACCCCTCCACTTT.

This clonotype has at least ten counts. The chain uses TRBV12-3 or TRBV12-4 and TRBJ2-1, with 12 bases lining up with TRBD2. The CDR3 spans 14 residues. Losses at the gene ends were 4 bases for V and 14 bases for J; bases not matched to a gene: 9. Here the CDR3 reads CASSSPSGRAREFF. Here the CDR3 DNA reads TGTGCCAGCAGTTCTCCTAGCGGGAGGGCAAGAGAGTTCTTC.

This clonotype was seen at least ten times. The V gene is TRBV6-6, the J gene TRBJ1-1; 7 nucleotides line up with TRBD1. The CDR3 runs to 13 residues. After removal of 5 bases from V and 7 bases from J, the junction contained 7 bases not matched to a gene. The V gene's germline CDR1 is MNHNY and CDR2 SVGAGI (reference sequence). DNA for the CDR3: TGTGCCAGCAGTCCTAGGGGGCAGGGTGAAGCTTTCTTT. Protein product: CASSPRGQGEAFF.

This clonotype was detected many times. The V and J genes are TRBV23-1 and TRBJ1-5; the D gene is possibly TRBD1 (5 bases). TRBV23-1 is an ORF for which the function is uncertain. The length of the CDR3 is 14 residues. The germline V and J ends were trimmed by 9 bases and 5 bases, with 17 bases remaining between them. The CDR3 region has the DNA TGCGCCAGGAACTCGCCAGGGTTCTATCAGCCCCAGCATTTT. Its translation: CARNSPGFYQPQHF.

This clonotype was detected many times. The V and J genes are TRBV27 and TRBJ2-2; D not resolved. V was shortened by 7 bases and J by 1 base, with 25 bases between the two germline ends. The CDR3 runs 19 residues. Germline-derived CDR1 and CDR2 are MNHEY and SMNVEV (reference sequence). CDR3 sequence: CASTPRLSIRAVNTGELFF. CDR3 nucleotide sequence: TGTGCCAGCACTCCACGCCTGTCTATCCGGGCCGTGAACACCGGGGAGCTGTTTTTT.

This clonotype was counted only a few times. This sequence joins TRBV25-1 and TRBJ2-6; 9 bases are shared with TRBD2. J gave up 0 bases and V 1 base, and 10 bases lay outside the gene matches. This CDR3 region has 20 residues. CDR1 and CDR2 (germline): MGHDK, SYGVNS. CDR3 in amino acids: CASSEFLLAGARSGANVLTF. CDR3 nucleotide sequence: TGTGCCAGCAGTGAATTTCTCTTAGCGGGAGCCCGCTCTGGGGCCAACGTCCTGACTTTC.

This clonotype was detected ten times or more. The chain recombines TRBV9 with TRBJ2-2; maybe TRBD1 (5 bases). The CDR3 length is 13 residues. Germline CDR1 reads SGDLS; CDR2 reads YYNGEE. V gave up 0 bases and J gave up 6 bases, with 6 bases separating them. The CDR3 bases are TGTGCCAGCAGCGTAGAGACAGCCGGGGAGCTGTTTTTT. Translation: CASSVETAGELFF.

This clonotype was detected many times. The chain links TRBV4-1 to TRBJ2-3; 8 bases line up with TRBD1. Germline lookup yields CDR1 MGHRA and CDR2 YSYEKL. V dropped 0 bases and J dropped 1; count of bases not matched to a gene: 0. The CDR3 covers 15 residues. CDR3 sequence: CASSQEGQGTDTQYF. CDR3 DNA sequence: TGCGCCAGCAGCCAAGAGGGACAGGGCACAGATACGCAGTATTTT.

This clonotype was observed at least ten times. This chain links TRBV28 with TRBJ2-7; D perhaps matches TRBD2 (6 bases). The germline V gene has CDR1 MDHEN and CDR2 SYDVKM. CDR3 size: 15 residues. The V end was cut by 1 base, the J end by 6 bases, with 16 bases between. CDR3 sequence: CASSLLGSGASEQYF. DNA for the CDR3: TGTGCCAGCAGTTTATTGGGTAGCGGTGCCTCCGAGCAGTACTTC.

There are many counts of this clonotype. The CDR3 here is CASSLSGARITNTEAFF. CDR3 sequence (DNA): TGTGCCAGCAGCTTATCGGGAGCACGGATCACGAACACTGAAGCTTTCTTT. The V call is TRBV7-3, the J call TRBJ1-1, with unresolved D. The CDR3 runs to 17 residues. V lost 2 bases, J lost 1 base, and 17 bases lay in between. The V gene's germline CDR1 is SGHTA and CDR2 FQGTGA.

This clonotype was seen a handful of times. The chain carries TRBV28 and TRBJ1-1; D gene ambiguous. This CDR3 is built from 14 residues. Trimming pared 4 bases from V and 2 bases from J, leaving 11 bases between. Germline V CDR1 and CDR2: MDHEN, SYDVKM. The CDR3 protein is CASSSMERNTEAFF. The CDR3 nucleotides read TGTGCCAGCAGTTCTATGGAGAGAAACACTGAAGCTTTCTTT.

This clonotype was recorded many times. The chain is built from TRBV6-5 and TRBJ2-7, with D tentatively TRBD2 (5 bases). Germline CDR1 reads MNHEY; CDR2 reads SVGAGI. Trimming cost V 7 bases and J 3 bases, with 10 bases left between them. The CDR3 length is 12 residues. The CDR3 region has the DNA TGTGCCAGCACCGACGAGGGCTACGAGCAGTACTTC. This codes for CASTDEGYEQYF.

This clonotype was seen only a few times. The CDR3 DNA sequence: TGTGCCAGCAGCTCTCCGGGACAGGGAGCAAATTCACCCCTCCACTTT. Translation: CASSSPGQGANSPLHF. The chain has TRBV28 and TRBJ1-6, with 9 bases fitting TRBD1. CDR1 and CDR2 (germline): MDHEN, SYDVKM. With V trimmed by 6 bases and J by 7 bases, 10 bases remained unmatched. CDR3 size: 16 residues.

This clonotype was seen ten or more times. The chain is built from TRBV19 and TRBJ1-2; no reliable D call. Trimming left V 3 bases short and J 2 bases short, with 7 bases between. Germline V lookup: CDR1 LNHDA, CDR2 SQIVND (reference sequence). CDR3 size: 13 residues. The CDR3 loop is CASSMVPNYGYTF. CDR3 in DNA: TGTGCCAGTAGTATGGTCCCCAACTATGGCTACACCTTC.

This clonotype was seen repeatedly, ten times or more. The CDR3 is CASSSYRGEQYF. The CDR3, as DNA: TGTGCCAGCAGCTCCTACAGGGGCGAGCAGTACTTC. The chain has TRBV7-9 and TRBJ2-7, with 7 positions matching TRBD1. Per germline, CDR1 SEHNR and CDR2 FQNEAQ (reference sequence). The CDR3 contains 12 residues. With 4 bases clipped from V and 6 bases from J, the junction kept 3 bases outside the gene matches. Variable domain in full (rest from reference TRBV7-9 and TRBJ2-7): DTGVSQNPRHKITKRGQNVTFRCDPISEHNRLYWYRQTLGQGPEFLTYFQNEAQLEKSRLLSDRFSAERPKGSFSTLEIQRTEQGDSAMYLCASSSYRGEQYFGPGTRLTVT.

This clonotype was recorded many times. This CDR3 reads CSVSIDRGNTIYF. The DNA of the CDR3 is TGCAGCGTCTCCATAGATAGAGGAAACACCATATATTTT. V and J are TRBV29-1 and TRBJ1-3; unclear D gene. V was trimmed by 6 bases and J by 4 bases, leaving 13 bases between them. This CDR3 has 13 amino acids. In germline, CDR1 is SQVTM, CDR2 ANQGSEA.

This clonotype was counted many times. The gene calls are TRBV4-3 and TRBJ1-5; the D gene is possibly TRBD1 (6 bases). V was trimmed by 5 bases and J by 5 bases, leaving 16 bases between them. The CDR3 has 15 amino acids. Germline V CDR1 and CDR2: LGHNA, YSLEER. The CDR3, as DNA: TGCGCCAGCAGCTTAGACAGACAGGCACATCAGCCCCAGCATTTT. This encodes CASSLDRQAHQPQHF.

This clonotype appeared many times. CDR3 amino acids: CASSTDWGNEQYF. DNA for the CDR3: TGTGCCAGCTCAACGGACTGGGGGAACGAGCAGTACTTC. This chain joins TRBV18 and TRBJ2-7; D might be TRBD1 or TRBD2, each matching 5 bases. This CDR3 region has 13 residues. Germline CDR1 and CDR2: KGHSH and LQKENI. The germline V and J ends were trimmed by 5 bases and 5 bases, with 13 bases remaining between them.

This clonotype has a count of ten or more. J is TRBJ2-7 and V is TRBV7-9; 7 bases match TRBD2. The CDR3 contains 12 residues. The germline V gene has CDR1 SEHNR and CDR2 FQNEAQ (reference sequence). The V gene end was trimmed by 5 bases and the J gene end by 3 bases; junction bases not matched to a gene: 1. The CDR3 DNA follows: TGTGCCAGCAGCCCTAGCGGCTACGAGCAGTACTTC. This gives the protein CASSPSGYEQYF.

This clonotype was counted ten times or more. The chain uses TRBV27 and TRBJ1-1; D gene uncertain. The CDR3 has 13 residues. Between the trimmed V and J ends, which lost 3 bases and 8 bases, there was a span of 13 bases. In germline, CDR1 is MNHEY, CDR2 SMNVEV (reference sequence). CDR3 protein: CASSFLAEGEAFF. In DNA form, the CDR3 reads TGTGCCAGCAGTTTCCTCGCTGAAGGGGAAGCTTTCTTT.